These T cell receptor beta chains were read from a single sample in a study of T cell responses to AZD1222 COVID-19 vaccine. This table comes from immunoSEQ multiplex PCR, and its TCRdb copy is limited to in-frame clones, with some not included. The data hold about 110,000 clones, with 70% to 90% observed a single time. The specimen was peripheral blood, collected on day 0 of AZD1222 vaccination. Source of these receptors: an adult in good health. CDR3s include the opening cysteine and the closing phenylalanine or tryptophan. A D gene is named only where the DNA matches it firmly. A clone size is listed for some rows: how often the clone was seen (once, few, many), or a class if it is expanded.

J gene: TRBJ2-1
clone size: NA
V gene: TRBV6-5
D gene: TRBD1
CDR3 protein: CASSFRPGQALNEQFF
CDR3 DNA: TGTGCCAGCAGTTTCCGTCCGGGACAGGCGTTGAATGAGCAGTTCTTC

J gene: TRBJ2-5
clone size: NA
V gene: TRBV11-1
D gene: NA
CDR3 protein: CASSEHGPETQYF
CDR3 DNA: TGTGCCAGCAGCGAACACGGGCCCGAGACCCAGTACTTC

J gene: TRBJ1-2
clone size: NA
V gene: TRBV29-1
D gene: NA
CDR3 protein: CSVDPGLKMGGYTF
CDR3 DNA: TGCAGCGTGGATCCGGGACTCAAGATGGGGGGCTACACCTTC

J gene: TRBJ2-1
clone size: once
V gene: TRBV7-3
D gene: NA
CDR3 protein: CASSLRQSYNEQFF
CDR3 DNA: TGTGCCAGCAGCTTACGGCAGAGCTACAATGAGCAGTTCTTC

J gene: TRBJ2-5
clone size: NA
V gene: TRBV5-1
D gene: TRBD2
CDR3 protein: CASGPPGLGQETQYF
CDR3 DNA: TGCGCCAGCGGTCCGCCGGGACTAGGACAAGAGACCCAGTACTTC

J gene: TRBJ1-3
clone size: once
V gene: TRBV6-5
D gene: NA
CDR3 protein: CASNPPDSGNTIYF
CDR3 DNA: TGTGCCAGCAACCCCCCTGACTCTGGAAACACCATATATTTT

J gene: TRBJ1-6
clone size: NA
V gene: TRBV5-1
D gene: NA
CDR3 protein: CASSLSGWDSPLHF
CDR3 DNA: TGCGCCAGCAGCTTGTCAGGGTGGGATTCACCCCTCCACTTT

J gene: TRBJ1-5
clone size: NA
V gene: TRBV28
D gene: NA
CDR3 protein: CASSLSQGLRGDQPQHF
CDR3 DNA: TGTGCCAGCAGTTTGAGCCAGGGCCTCCGAGGCGACCAGCCCCAGCATTTT

J gene: TRBJ2-3
clone size: once
V gene: TRBV4-2
D gene: NA
CDR3 protein: CASSREGAFSTDTQYF
CDR3 DNA: TGTGCCAGCAGCCGAGAGGGAGCGTTTAGCACAGATACGCAGTATTTT

J gene: TRBJ1-1
clone size: NA
V gene: TRBV18
D gene: NA
CDR3 protein: CASSPGVTEAFF
CDR3 DNA: TGTGCCAGCTCACCCGGGGTTACTGAAGCTTTCTTT

J gene: TRBJ2-1
clone size: NA
V gene: TRBV11-3
D gene: NA
CDR3 protein: CASSFVLGPTSNEQFF
CDR3 DNA: TGTGCCAGCAGCTTTGTTCTAGGACCTACCTCTAATGAGCAGTTCTTC

J gene: TRBJ1-5
clone size: NA
V gene: TRBV6-4
D gene: NA
CDR3 protein: CASSARSRFQPQHF
CDR3 DNA: TGTGCCAGCAGTGCCAGATCGAGATTTCAGCCCCAGCATTTT